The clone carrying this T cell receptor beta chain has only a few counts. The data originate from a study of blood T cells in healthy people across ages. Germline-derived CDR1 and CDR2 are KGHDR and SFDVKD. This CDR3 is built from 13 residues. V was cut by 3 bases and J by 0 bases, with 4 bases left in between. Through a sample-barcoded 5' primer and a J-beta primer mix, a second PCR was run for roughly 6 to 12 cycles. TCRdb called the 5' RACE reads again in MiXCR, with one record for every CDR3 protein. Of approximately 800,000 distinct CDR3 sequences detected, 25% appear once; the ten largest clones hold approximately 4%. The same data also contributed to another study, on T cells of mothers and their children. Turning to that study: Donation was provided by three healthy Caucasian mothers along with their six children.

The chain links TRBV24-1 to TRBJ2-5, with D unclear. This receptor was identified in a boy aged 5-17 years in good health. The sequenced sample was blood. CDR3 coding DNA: TGTGCCACCAGTGATGGCTACCAAGAGACCCAGTACTTC. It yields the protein CATSDGYQETQYF.